The following is a TCR beta chain sequence with its context. The antigen is not known. This sample stems from a study of blood T cells in healthy people across ages. Overall study context: There was about one barcoded beta molecule captured by template switching per two T cells. Study-level points and caveats: Without sorted subsets, naive and antigen-experienced compartments could not be conclusively compared. Fewer expanded clones and more diversity marked long-lived versus aged donors.

Then a second PCR, running about 6 to 11 cycles, was carried out with a sample-barcoded 5' primer and a J-beta primer mix. TCRdb called the 5' RACE reads again in MiXCR, with one record for every CDR3 protein. The table has approximately 900,000 distinct CDR3 sequences, roughly 43% seen once. CDR3 length: 12 amino acids. Trimming removed 6 bases from V and 8 bases from J, with 11 bases in between. Germline V lookup: CDR1 KGHSH, CDR2 LQKENI. The genes are TRBV18 and TRBJ2-1; D unresolved. The sequenced sample consisted of blood. The origin of this receptor is a man aged 25 to 40 in good health. The CDR3 loop is CASSERRDEQFF. In DNA form, the CDR3 reads TGTGCCAGCTCCGAACGTCGGGATGAGCAGTTCTTC.